The 28 T cell receptor beta chains below come from one sample, sequenced in a study of T cells after yellow fever vaccination. TCRdb reprocessed the 5' RACE reads via MiXCR and lists one record per CDR3 protein. The repertoire holds a few hundred thousand distinct CDR3 sequences, with roughly 4% as singletons. The starting material was PBMCs, obtained on the day of the yellow fever booster vaccination. The receptors were gathered from a man between 18 and 35 years old who received the YFV17D yellow fever vaccine.

The V and J genes are TRBV5-1 and TRBJ2-1, with 11 bases identical to TRBD2. The trim removed 2 bases at V and 6 bases at J, leaving 1 base unmatched. The CDR3 runs to 14 residues. Germline-derived CDR1 and CDR2 are SGHRS and YFSETQ. The DNA for the CDR3 is TGCGCCAGCAGCTTTAGCGGGGGGGGCAATGAGCAGTTCTTC. It yields the protein CASSFSGGGNEQFF.

V gene TRBV4-3 combines with J gene TRBJ1-1; D gene uncertain. Germline V gene data show CDR1 as LGHNA and CDR2 as YSLEER. V lost 1 base and J 0 bases, leaving 9 bases between the germline ends. CDR3 length: 15 amino acids. This CDR3 is CASSQVGVMNTEAFF. For the CDR3, the DNA is TGCGCCAGCAGCCAAGTCGGAGTTATGAACACTGAAGCTTTCTTT.

This clonotype has more than one count but fewer than ten. This chain links TRBV4-3 with TRBJ2-3, with a possible D match to TRBD1 (5 bases). The germline gives CDR1 LGHNA, CDR2 YSLEER. Trimming took off 4 bases at V and 5 bases at J, with 16 bases between the two ends. The CDR3 runs to 15 residues. The CDR3: CASSRTPRGVDTQYF. CDR3 coding DNA: TGCGCCAGCAGCCGAACTCCAAGGGGTGTAGATACGCAGTATTTT.

The chain joins TRBV27 to TRBJ2-3; TRBD1 matches 7 bases. Germline V gene data show CDR1 as MNHEY and CDR2 as SMNVEV (reference sequence). CDR3 size: 20 residues. V gave up 5 bases and J gave up 0 bases; unmatched junction bases: 20. The chain's CDR3 is CASSTKTVRDRASSTDTQYF. The CDR3 bases are TGTGCCAGCAGTACGAAAACCGTTCGGGACAGAGCGTCTAGCACAGATACGCAGTATTTT.

This clonotype was seen more than once but under ten times. As DNA, the CDR3 is TGTGCCAGCTCCTTACAGGGGACCCCCTACAATGAGCAGTTCTTC. It is translated as CASSLQGTPYNEQFF. This chain uses TRBV18 with TRBJ2-1, with 7 bases aligning to TRBD1. Germline V gives CDR1 KGHSH, CDR2 LQKENI. This CDR3 is 15 amino acids long. V lost 6 bases to trimming and J lost 2 bases; unmatched junction nucleotides: 7.

This clonotype was observed at least ten times. This chain uses TRBV10-3 with TRBJ1-5; 7 nucleotides match TRBD1. V shed 0 bases and J 6 bases; nucleotides not matched to a gene: 14. CDR3 length: 18 amino acids. In germline, CDR1 is ENHRY, CDR2 SYGVKD. The CDR3 DNA reads as TGTGCCATCAGTGAGTCTGTCCCGGGGCACAGGGGTTCTCAGCCCCAGCATTTT. It codes for CAISESVPGHRGSQPQHF.

This clonotype was counted between two and nine times. The V and J genes are TRBV7-9 and TRBJ1-2; D may be TRBD1 (5 bases). There are 14 residues in the CDR3. Germline V gives CDR1 SEHNR, CDR2 FQNEAQ (reference sequence). V dropped 5 bases and J dropped 7 bases, with 17 bases sitting between them. The DNA for the CDR3 is TGTGCCAGCAGCCCAAAACCAGGGCGGGCTGGCTACACCTTC. Amino acid sequence: CASSPKPGRAGYTF.

The chain carries TRBV7-3 and TRBJ2-1, with 8 positions matching TRBD2. The CDR3 has 18 amino acids. After removal of 4 bases from V and 2 bases from J, the junction contained 13 bases not matched to a gene. The germline V gene encodes CDR1 SGHTA and CDR2 FQGTGA. The CDR3 region is CASSSIRPAGGAYNEQFF. The CDR3 DNA reads as TGTGCCAGCAGCTCTATTCGCCCGGCGGGGGGTGCCTACAATGAGCAGTTCTTC.

Ten or more counts support this clonotype. J is TRBJ2-2 and V is TRBV7-9; 7 nucleotides match TRBD1. V lost 5 bases and J lost 0; bases outside the gene matches: 9. Per the germline V gene, CDR1 is SEHNR and CDR2 is FQNEAQ (reference sequence). The length of the CDR3 is 17 residues. The CDR3 protein is CASSPRGGRSNTGELFF. CDR3 sequence (DNA): TGTGCCAGCAGCCCGCGAGGGGGCAGGTCGAACACCGGGGAGCTGTTTTTT.

This CDR3 reads CASSHPSGAGGTDTQYF. DNA for the CDR3: TGTGCCAGCAGCCACCCCTCCGGAGCGGGGGGAACAGATACGCAGTATTTT. V and J are TRBV4-2 and TRBJ2-3; TRBD2 matches 9 bases. This CDR3 comprises 17 residues. The V segment lost 3 bases and the J segment 3 bases; nucleotides outside the gene matches: 10. The germline V gene encodes CDR1 LGHNA and CDR2 YNFKEQ.

This sequence joins TRBV10-1 and TRBJ2-5; 7 positions agree with TRBD1. The germline gives CDR1 WNHNN, CDR2 SYGVQD (reference sequence). Trimming removed 4 bases from V and 6 bases from J; junction bases left unmatched: 11. The CDR3 extends over 15 amino acids. CDR3 sequence: CASSADRASGQTQYF. The DNA of the CDR3 is TGCGCCAGCAGTGCCGACAGGGCCTCTGGGCAGACCCAGTACTTC.

This clonotype was detected ten times or more. The chain recombines TRBV6-6 with TRBJ2-1; D unresolved. V dropped 0 bases and J dropped 13 bases, with 10 bases sitting between them. The CDR3 extends over 12 amino acids. CDR1 is MNHNY and CDR2 is SVGAGI in the germline V gene (reference sequence). CDR3 DNA: TGTGCCAGCAGTTACTCTGGGCAGCTTCAGTTCTTC. Protein product: CASSYSGQLQFF.

In its sample, this clonotype was seen many times. V gene TRBV5-1 combines with J gene TRBJ2-5, with a tentative D call TRBD2 (5 bases). Trimming removed 4 bases at V and 7 bases at J, with 20 bases between. This CDR3 is 15 amino acids long. Looked up from germline, CDR1 is SGHRS and CDR2 is YFSETQ. This CDR3 reads CASSEILETIGTQYF. The DNA of the CDR3 is TGCGCCAGCAGCGAAATACTAGAAACGATTGGGACCCAGTACTTC.

This clonotype was observed at least ten times. CDR3 in amino acids: CASSFLAGVADTQYF. As DNA, the CDR3 is TGCGCCAGCAGCTTTCTAGCGGGGGTGGCAGATACGCAGTATTTT. The chain is built from TRBV5-1 and TRBJ2-3; 10 nucleotides match TRBD2. CDR1 is SGHRS, CDR2 YFSETQ, per germline. With 2 bases clipped from V and 4 bases from J, the junction kept 4 bases outside the gene matches. CDR3 length: 15 residues.

The chain has TRBV2 and TRBJ1-1, with 10 bases matching TRBD1. This CDR3 region has 12 residues. Looked up from germline, CDR1 is SNHLY and CDR2 is FYNNEI. V lost 4 bases to trimming and J lost 11 bases; unmatched junction nucleotides: 4. CDR3 bases: TGTGCCAGCAGTGCGACAGGGGGCTTGGCTTTCTTT. It is translated as CASSATGGLAFF.

This clonotype came up many times. The rearrangement links TRBV6-5 to TRBJ2-3, with 10 bases aligning to TRBD1. CDR3 size: 16 residues. J gave up 3 bases and V 6 bases, and 9 bases lay outside the gene matches. Germline CDR1 is MNHEY and CDR2 is SVGAGI. Here the CDR3 reads CASSPTGGIGTDTQYF. DNA of the CDR3: TGTGCCAGCAGCCCGACAGGGGGCATTGGGACAGATACGCAGTATTTT.

This clonotype was recorded a few times. The gene calls are TRBV6-2 or TRBV6-3 and TRBJ2-7; unclear D gene. The length of the CDR3 is 13 residues. Germline assignment: CDR1 MNHEY and CDR2 SVGEGT. Trimming removed 3 bases from V and 1 base from J, with 7 bases in between. The DNA for the CDR3 is TGTGCCAGCAGTTATATGGGGTCCTACGAGCAGTACGTC. Residues: CASSYMGSYEQYV.

This clonotype appeared many times. This rearrangement joins TRBV9 to TRBJ1-5; 7 bases fit TRBD1. CDR1 and CDR2 (germline): SGDLS, YYNGEE. This CDR3 spans 13 amino acids. Losses at the gene ends were 7 bases for V and 4 bases for J; bases not matched to a gene: 5. The CDR3 spells CASDRVGNQPQHF. In DNA, the CDR3 is TGTGCCAGCGACAGGGTAGGGAATCAGCCCCAGCATTTT.

This clonotype was counted ten times or more. The chain combines TRBV2 with TRBJ1-5, with a possible D match to TRBD1 (5 bases). CDR1 and CDR2 from the germline V gene are SNHLY and FYNNEI. The length of the CDR3 is 14 residues. Between the trimmed V and J ends, which lost 7 bases and 5 bases, there was a span of 15 bases. CDR3 nucleotide sequence: TGTGCCAGCACCGTGGGGACGGAGGATCAGCCCCAGCATTTT. Translating gives CASTVGTEDQPQHF.

This clonotype was detected a few times. The rearrangement links TRBV6-5 to TRBJ1-6; 10 bases line up with TRBD1. Germline V gives CDR1 MNHEY, CDR2 SVGAGI. The ends lost 2 bases at V and 8 bases at J; junction bases unmatched: 3. The CDR3 length is 15 residues. CDR3 protein: CASSYRGTGDSPLHF. The CDR3 DNA is TGTGCCAGCAGTTACCGAGGGACAGGGGATTCACCCCTCCACTTT.

This clonotype was seen at least ten times. V usage is TRBV6-5 and J usage is TRBJ1-1; TRBD1 matches 9 bases. In germline, CDR1 is MNHEY, CDR2 SVGAGI. This CDR3 region has 17 residues. Germline trimming cut 5 bases from V and 5 bases from J; bases unmatched to any gene: 15. CDR3 nucleotide sequence: TGTGCCAGCAGTACGCGACAGGGGGGCCTAGGGCGGACTGAAGCTTTCTTT. As protein: CASSTRQGGLGRTEAFF.

A few counts support this clonotype. Here the CDR3 DNA reads TGTGCCAGTAGGCATAGGACAGGCGTCCACGAGCAGTACTTC. It yields the protein CASRHRTGVHEQYF. This chain uses TRBV19 with TRBJ2-7; 7 nucleotides align to TRBD1. Germline CDR1 and CDR2: LNHDA and SQIVND (reference sequence). The junction had 10 bases not matched to a gene; V was cut back by 6 bases and J by 5 bases. CDR3 length: 14 amino acids. The whole variable domain, remainder taken from reference TRBV19 and TRBJ2-7, is DGGITQSPKYLFRKEGQNVTLSCEQNLNHDAMYWYRQDPGQGLRLIYYSQIVNDFQKGDIAEGYSVSREKKESFPLTVTSAQKNPTAFYLCASRHRTGVHEQYFGPGTRLTVT.

The table lists this clonotype with many counts. V and J are TRBV12-3 or TRBV12-4 and TRBJ1-4; 8 bases are shared with TRBD1. The CDR3 has 15 residues. Trimming cost V 6 bases and J 8 bases; bases outside gene matches: 11. For the CDR3, the DNA is TGTGCCAGCAGCCTTCAAGGACAGGGAGGGGAAAAACTGTTTTTT. Protein: CASSLQGQGGEKLFF.

The chain combines TRBV4-2 with TRBJ2-4, with 9 bases fitting TRBD1. Per the germline V gene, CDR1 is LGHNA and CDR2 is YNFKEQ. The J segment lost 9 bases and the V segment lost 4 bases, leaving 7 bases of the junction unmatched. The CDR3 runs to 14 residues. The CDR3 sequence: CASSRGDRAGIQYF. For the CDR3, the DNA is TGTGCCAGCAGCCGCGGGGACAGGGCGGGCATTCAGTACTTC.

On this clonotype itself: A read error may explain this, as a much larger clone is one base away. The V and J genes are TRBV20-1 and TRBJ1-4; a weak D match, TRBD1 (6 bases). Germline V gives CDR1 DFQATT, CDR2 SNEGSKA (reference sequence). The CDR3 is 15 residues long. V gave up 0 bases and J gave up 9 bases, with 17 bases separating them. The CDR3 DNA follows: TGCAGTGCTAGAGATTGGGACAAAACCCCACAAAAACTGTTTTTT. This encodes CSARDWDKTPQKLFF.

This clonotype was found a few times. This chain uses TRBV5-4 with TRBJ1-6; 7 bases fit TRBD1. The CDR3 has 15 amino acids. CDR1 is SGHNT and CDR2 is YYREEE in the germline V gene (reference sequence). V dropped 2 bases and J dropped 8; count of bases not matched to a gene: 7. CDR3 region: CASSFVGQVYSPLHF. As DNA, the CDR3 is TGTGCCAGCAGCTTCGTCGGACAGGTCTATTCACCCCTCCACTTT.

This clonotype was seen a handful of times. The chain has TRBV9 and TRBJ2-5; 8 nucleotides line up with TRBD2. Trimming cost V 4 bases and J 5 bases; bases outside gene matches: 4. There are 13 residues in the CDR3. CDR1 and CDR2 (germline): SGDLS, YYNGEE. CDR3 sequence (DNA): TGTGCCAGCAGCTCAGCGGGGGTGGAGACCCAGTACTTC. Protein sequence: CASSSAGVETQYF.

This clonotype was seen only a few times. This sequence joins TRBV29-1 and TRBJ2-7; 9 nucleotides agree with TRBD1. After removal of 2 bases from V and 4 bases from J, the junction contained 3 bases not matched to a gene. This CDR3 spans 13 amino acids. CDR1 SQVTM and CDR2 ANQGSEA come from the germline V gene. The CDR3 here is CSVEPGQGYEQYF. The CDR3 DNA is TGCAGCGTTGAACCGGGACAGGGATACGAGCAGTACTTC.